The 8 T cell receptor beta chains below all came from one sample that was sequenced in a study of cytomegalovirus exposure and HLA in healthy donors. PCR employed 60 Vbeta and 13 Jbeta primers. TCRdb's copy holds only in-frame clones and misses some; the assay was immunoSEQ multiplex PCR. The data contain 110,000 to 150,000 clones, about three quarters of them singletons. The specimen was PBMCs. These receptors originate from a male donor in good health and CMV-seronegative.

The chain has TRBV5-1 and TRBJ2-2; TRBD2 agrees at 7 bases. V gave up 4 bases and J gave up 6 bases; unmatched junction bases: 6. This CDR3 is 14 amino acids long. In germline, CDR1 is SGHRS, CDR2 YFSETQ. The CDR3 region has the DNA TGCGCCAGCAGCGAGACTAGCAGGGCCGGGGAGCTGTTTTTT. It translates to CASSETSRAGELFF.

The gene calls are TRBV9 and TRBJ2-1; 12 bases line up with TRBD2. The J segment lost 8 bases and the V segment lost 4 bases, leaving 10 bases of the junction unmatched. The germline V gene has CDR1 SGDLS and CDR2 YYNGEE. The CDR3 covers 16 residues. The CDR3 region has the DNA TGTGCCAGCAGCCCGACTAGCGGGAGCGCCTGGGATGAGCAGTTCTTC. This translates into CASSPTSGSAWDEQFF.

This clone was seen just once. The V call is TRBV5-1, the J call TRBJ2-7; D is ambiguous. The length of the CDR3 is 11 residues. Between the trimmed V and J ends, which lost 3 bases and 9 bases, there was a span of 10 bases. From germline, CDR1 is SGHRS and CDR2 YFSETQ. CDR3 coding DNA: TGCGCCAGCAGCTCGGCGGCCGGGCAGTACTTC. Translated: CASSSAAGQYF.

J is TRBJ2-5 and V is TRBV6-5; 9 bases line up with TRBD2. With the DNA end fitting TRBJ2-7 better, the J assignment may be wrong. Germline values: CDR1 MNHEY, CDR2 SVGAGI. CDR3 length: 16 residues. This CDR3 is CASSYSGAGGPHEQYF. The CDR3 DNA sequence: TGTGCCAGCAGTTACTCAGGAGCGGGAGGACCCCACGAGCAGTACTTC.

The J gene is TRBJ2-1, the V gene TRBV27; 9 nucleotides line up with TRBD1. J gave up 7 bases and V 7 bases, and 14 bases lay outside the gene matches. Germline lookup yields CDR1 MNHEY and CDR2 SMNVEV (reference sequence). This CDR3 has 16 amino acids. CDR3 sequence: CASTSQPGQGWNEQFF. CDR3 nucleotides: TGTGCCAGCACCTCTCAGCCGGGACAGGGTTGGAATGAGCAGTTCTTC.

The chain recombines TRBV6-1 with TRBJ2-5, with 9 bases identical to TRBD1. The DNA end is a closer match to TRBJ2-7, so the J assignment may be wrong. The germline CDR1 and CDR2 sequences are MNHNS and SASEGT. This CDR3 contains 18 residues. CDR3 sequence: CASSGVLSGQGLSYEQYF. CDR3 bases: TGTGCCAGCAGTGGAGTCCTCTCGGGACAGGGTTTGTCCTACGAGCAGTACTTC.

This chain joins TRBV7-2 and TRBJ2-5, with TRBD2 matching over 16 bases. CDR3 length: 19 amino acids. The germline V gene encodes CDR1 SGHTA and CDR2 FQGNSA. Germline trimming cut 2 bases from V and 2 bases from J; bases unmatched to any gene: 8. DNA for the CDR3: TGTGCCAGCAGCTTATTGGCGGGACTAGCGGGGGGGAAACAAGAGACCCAGTACTTC. It codes for CASSLLAGLAGGKQETQYF.

This clone appeared once. The same CDR3 can be traced to other DNA sequences in this sample. The chain joins TRBV7-6 to TRBJ1-1; D unclear. Trimming removed 0 bases at V and 2 bases at J, with 7 bases between. The CDR3 spans 14 residues. Germline CDR1 is SGHVS and CDR2 is FNYEAQ. The CDR3 here is CASSLAGVNTEAFF. The CDR3 DNA follows: TGTGCCAGCAGCTTAGCGGGAGTTAACACTGAAGCTTTCTTT.